A single sample is the source of the 4 T cell receptor beta chains below, sequenced in a study of control samples from healthy donors and cancer patients. The method was immunoSEQ multiplex PCR; TCRdb's version includes in-frame clones alone and lacks a portion of them. The profile shows 100,000 to 150,000 clones, roughly 89% of them singletons. Sequences were obtained from blood. The receptors stem from a man between 18 and 35 years old in good health.

The chain has TRBV3-1 (or the pseudogene TRBV3-2) and TRBJ2-2, with TRBD2 matching over 9 bases. CDR1 is LGHDT, CDR2 YNNKEL, per germline (reference sequence). CDR3 length: 12 residues. Trimming took 4 bases from V and 12 from J; bases not matched to a gene: 3. CDR3: CASSPGLAKLFF. In DNA, the CDR3 is TGTGCCAGCAGCCCAGGACTAGCGAAGCTGTTTTTT.

About this clone: Other DNA sequences in this sample translate to the same CDR3. The V gene is TRBV14, the J gene TRBJ1-1; D uncertain. The CDR3 is 13 amino acids. V was trimmed by 2 bases and J by 5 bases, leaving 9 bases between them. Germline-derived CDR1 and CDR2 are SGHDN and FVKESK. In DNA, the CDR3 is TGTGCCAGCAGCCAATCGACGCGGACTGAAGCTTTCTTT. Protein product: CASSQSTRTEAFF.

This clone was counted a single time. Distinct nucleotide sequences in the sample also encode this CDR3. V is TRBV7-2 and J is TRBJ2-7; weak D call: TRBD1 (6 bases). The CDR3 runs to 12 residues. Trimming left V 2 bases short and J 4 bases short, with 6 bases between. CDR1 is SGHTA, CDR2 FQGNSA, per germline. The CDR3: CASSLRGYEQYF. The CDR3 bases are TGTGCCAGCAGCTTAAGGGGGTACGAGCAGTACTTC.

The CDR3 here is CASSPGQGLHYGYTF. CDR3 in DNA: TGTGCCAGCAGCCCCGGACAGGGTCTACACTATGGCTACACCTTC. The chain employs TRBV5-4 and TRBJ1-2, with 8 nucleotides matching TRBD1. The V segment lost 4 bases and the J segment 3 bases; nucleotides outside the gene matches: 8. The CDR3 totals 15 residues. Per the germline V gene, CDR1 is SGHNT and CDR2 is YYREEE (reference sequence).